The rows below give T cell receptor beta chains drawn from one sample of a study of blood T cell repertoires in COVID-19. TCRdb's table, derived via immunoSEQ multiplex PCR, lists solely in-frame clones and lacks some. The sample has 130,000 or so clones; 60% to 75% are singletons. The sample was peripheral blood. These receptors came from a woman aged 70 to 79 with acute or convalescent COVID-19. CDR3s include the opening cysteine and the closing phenylalanine or tryptophan. The order of the fields is V gene, CDR3 length, D gene, J gene, clone size, CDR3 DNA, CDR3 protein. A D gene is named only where the DNA matches it firmly. Clone sizes are given selectively: once, few, many, or a class where the clone is expanded.

V gene: TRBV29-1; CDR3 length: 13; D gene: TRBD1; J gene: TRBJ2-1; clone size: NA; CDR3 DNA: TGCAGTTCGTTGGGACAGGGGGTGAATGAGCAGTTCTTC; CDR3 protein: CSSLGQGVNEQFF
V gene: TRBV30; CDR3 length: 13; D gene: TRBD1; J gene: TRBJ1-1; clone size: NA; CDR3 DNA: TGTGCCTCTCGGACAGGCAGCAACACTGAAGCTTTCTTT; CDR3 protein: CASRTGSNTEAFF
V gene: TRBV28; CDR3 length: 13; D gene: NA; J gene: TRBJ1-1; clone size: NA; CDR3 DNA: TGTGCCAGCAGCATCGGGGGGAACACTGAAGCTTTCTTT; CDR3 protein: CASSIGGNTEAFF
V gene: TRBV7-2; CDR3 length: 16; D gene: NA; J gene: TRBJ2-3; clone size: NA; CDR3 DNA: TGTGCCAGCAGTCGCTGGGCCCACCAACGAACAGATACGCAGTATTTT; CDR3 protein: CASSRWAHQRTDTQYF
V gene: TRBV24-1; CDR3 length: 15; D gene: TRBD2; J gene: TRBJ2-7; clone size: NA; CDR3 DNA: TGTGCCACCAGTGATCGACTAGCGGCTACCTACGAGCAGTACTTC; CDR3 protein: CATSDRLAATYEQYF
V gene: TRBV19; CDR3 length: 13; D gene: NA; J gene: TRBJ2-1; clone size: NA; CDR3 DNA: TGTGCCAGTACAGGGGCTGGCTACAATGAGCAGTTCTTC; CDR3 protein: CASTGAGYNEQFF
V gene: TRBV5-3; CDR3 length: 12; D gene: NA; J gene: TRBJ2-7; clone size: few; CDR3 DNA: TGTGCCAGAAGATTGGCCTACTACGAGCAGTACTTC; CDR3 protein: CARRLAYYEQYF
V gene: TRBV7-9; CDR3 length: 14; D gene: NA; J gene: TRBJ1-3; clone size: few; CDR3 DNA: TGTGCCAGCAGCCCAGGGGTTTCTGGAAACACCATATATTTT; CDR3 protein: CASSPGVSGNTIYF
V gene: TRBV6-6; CDR3 length: 17; D gene: TRBD1; J gene: TRBJ1-6; clone size: NA; CDR3 DNA: TGTGCCAGCAGTGGATCGGGACAGGGGGGGTTTAATTCACCCCTCCACTTT; CDR3 protein: CASSGSGQGGFNSPLHF
V gene: TRBV4-1; CDR3 length: 14; D gene: NA; J gene: TRBJ1-4; clone size: NA; CDR3 DNA: TGCGCCAGCAGCAAACAATCAACTAATGAAAAACTGTTTTTT; CDR3 protein: CASSKQSTNEKLFF
V gene: TRBV7-2; CDR3 length: 15; D gene: TRBD2; J gene: TRBJ2-5; clone size: NA; CDR3 DNA: TGTGCCAGCAGCTTAGCGCTGACTAGCGCAGAGACCCAGTACTTC; CDR3 protein: CASSLALTSAETQYF
V gene: TRBV5-1; CDR3 length: 14; D gene: NA; J gene: TRBJ1-1; clone size: NA; CDR3 DNA: TGCGCCAGCAGCGTCAGGGGCGGGAGCACTGAAGCTTTCTTT; CDR3 protein: CASSVRGGSTEAFF
V gene: TRBV19; CDR3 length: 14; D gene: NA; J gene: TRBJ2-4; clone size: NA; CDR3 DNA: TGTGCCAGTAGTATCGCGGGAGCCAAAAACATTCAGTACTTC; CDR3 protein: CASSIAGAKNIQYF
V gene: TRBV10-3; CDR3 length: 13; D gene: NA; J gene: TRBJ1-1; clone size: many; CDR3 DNA: TGTGCCTCACTCCTTGGGCCCACGACTGAAGCTTTCTTT; CDR3 protein: CASLLGPTTEAFF
V gene: TRBV21-1; CDR3 length: 22; D gene: NA; J gene: TRBJ1-2; clone size: NA; CDR3 DNA: TGTGCCAGCAGCAAAGGGACAGGCCCTTTGGGGTATCCCTTGGCCTTTAACTATGGCTACACCTTC; CDR3 protein: CASSKGTGPLGYPLAFNYGYTF
V gene: TRBV6-6; CDR3 length: 15; D gene: NA; J gene: TRBJ1-4; clone size: NA; CDR3 DNA: TGTGCCAGCTGGCAGGGCGATCCTTTAAATGAAAAACTGTTTTTT; CDR3 protein: CASWQGDPLNEKLFF
V gene: TRBV19; CDR3 length: 13; D gene: NA; J gene: TRBJ1-1; clone size: once; CDR3 DNA: TGTGCCAGTAGTATGGGGCTGTTGACTGAAGCTTTCTTT; CDR3 protein: CASSMGLLTEAFF
V gene: TRBV4-1; CDR3 length: 14; D gene: TRBD1; J gene: TRBJ2-1; clone size: NA; CDR3 DNA: TGCGCCAGCAGCCAAGATTGGGACAGGGTTGGGCAGTTCTTC; CDR3 protein: CASSQDWDRVGQFF
V gene: TRBV2; CDR3 length: 13; D gene: TRBD1; J gene: TRBJ1-2; clone size: NA; CDR3 DNA: TGTGCCAGCAGTGGGGAAGGGGGCGTGGGCTACACCTTC; CDR3 protein: CASSGEGGVGYTF
V gene: TRBV5-1; CDR3 length: 15; D gene: TRBD2; J gene: TRBJ2-1; clone size: NA; CDR3 DNA: TGCGCCAGCAGCTCCAGCGGGACCAACTACAATGAGCAGTTCTTC; CDR3 protein: CASSSSGTNYNEQFF
V gene: TRBV6-5; CDR3 length: 11; D gene: TRBD1; J gene: TRBJ2-7; clone size: NA; CDR3 DNA: TGTGCCAGCACCGGGGGGACAGGGGCCTACTTC; CDR3 protein: CASTGGTGAYF
V gene: TRBV19; CDR3 length: 14; D gene: TRBD1; J gene: TRBJ1-2; clone size: NA; CDR3 DNA: TGTGCCAGTATAGGGGGACAGGGGGCTGCTGGCTACACCTTC; CDR3 protein: CASIGGQGAAGYTF
V gene: TRBV15; CDR3 length: 16; D gene: NA; J gene: TRBJ2-1; clone size: NA; CDR3 DNA: TGTGCCACCAGCAGAGATGTCAGGGTAGGATACAATGAGCAGTTCTTC; CDR3 protein: CATSRDVRVGYNEQFF
V gene: TRBV7-9; CDR3 length: 13; D gene: TRBD1; J gene: TRBJ1-2; clone size: NA; CDR3 DNA: TGTGCCAGCAGCCCCGGGACAGTCCAACTCTACACCTTC; CDR3 protein: CASSPGTVQLYTF
V gene: TRBV10-3; CDR3 length: 13; D gene: NA; J gene: TRBJ1-2; clone size: once; CDR3 DNA: TGTGCCATCAGCCAGGAGGGGGGGGATGGCTACACCTTC; CDR3 protein: CAISQEGGDGYTF
V gene: TRBV29-1; CDR3 length: 12; D gene: NA; J gene: TRBJ2-7; clone size: NA; CDR3 DNA: TGCAGCGTGACACAGGGTGGGAACGAGCAGTACTTC; CDR3 protein: CSVTQGGNEQYF
V gene: TRBV3-1/TRBV3-2; CDR3 length: 16; D gene: TRBD1; J gene: TRBJ1-2; clone size: NA; CDR3 DNA: TGTGCCAGCAGCCAAGAAGTCCTGACAGGGGTTGATGGCTACACCTTC; CDR3 protein: CASSQEVLTGVDGYTF
V gene: TRBV4-3; CDR3 length: 13; D gene: NA; J gene: TRBJ2-7; clone size: NA; CDR3 DNA: TGCGCCAGCAGCCAACACAGGGCCTACGAGCAGTACTTC; CDR3 protein: CASSQHRAYEQYF
V gene: TRBV7-9; CDR3 length: 17; D gene: NA; J gene: TRBJ1-6; clone size: NA; CDR3 DNA: TGTGCCAGCAGCCGCACGGATCAGGGCACCTATAATTCACCCCTCCACTTT; CDR3 protein: CASSRTDQGTYNSPLHF
V gene: TRBV7-9; CDR3 length: 14; D gene: NA; J gene: TRBJ2-2; clone size: few; CDR3 DNA: TGTGCCAGCAGCTTGACACAGAACACCGGGGAGCTGTTTTTT; CDR3 protein: CASSLTQNTGELFF
V gene: TRBV5-1; CDR3 length: 15; D gene: NA; J gene: TRBJ2-5; clone size: few; CDR3 DNA: TGCGCCAGCAGCTTGATACAGCCACGCCAAGGGACCCAGTACTTC; CDR3 protein: CASSLIQPRQGTQYF
V gene: TRBV5-1; CDR3 length: 15; D gene: NA; J gene: TRBJ1-3; clone size: NA; CDR3 DNA: TGCGCCAGCAGCTTGCCCGAGCCCTCTGGAAACACCATATATTTT; CDR3 protein: CASSLPEPSGNTIYF
V gene: TRBV5-6; CDR3 length: 13; D gene: NA; J gene: TRBJ2-3; clone size: NA; CDR3 DNA: TGTGCCAGCAGCTTGGGAGTCGGGGATACGCAGTATTTT; CDR3 protein: CASSLGVGDTQYF
V gene: TRBV2; CDR3 length: 17; D gene: TRBD1; J gene: TRBJ1-6; clone size: NA; CDR3 DNA: TGTGCCAGCAGTGAGGCACGGACAGGGATTAATAATTCACCCCTCCACTTT; CDR3 protein: CASSEARTGINNSPLHF
V gene: TRBV7-3; CDR3 length: 14; D gene: NA; J gene: TRBJ2-3; clone size: NA; CDR3 DNA: TGTGCCAGCAGCCCTTCGGGAGTGACAGATACGCAGTATTTT; CDR3 protein: CASSPSGVTDTQYF
V gene: TRBV6-1; CDR3 length: 13; D gene: NA; J gene: TRBJ1-4; clone size: few; CDR3 DNA: TGTGCCAGCAGTGAATCCAGGGTTGAGAAACTGTTTTTT; CDR3 protein: CASSESRVEKLFF
V gene: TRBV6-6; CDR3 length: 16; D gene: NA; J gene: TRBJ2-1; clone size: NA; CDR3 DNA: TGTGCCAGCACCATGGGGCGGGACTGGCTTTACAATGAGCAGTTCTTC; CDR3 protein: CASTMGRDWLYNEQFF
V gene: TRBV5-4; CDR3 length: 16; D gene: TRBD2; J gene: TRBJ2-7; clone size: once; CDR3 DNA: TGTGCCAGCAGCCACAGTCTAGCGGGAGGGTTCAACGAGCAGTACTTC; CDR3 protein: CASSHSLAGGFNEQYF
V gene: TRBV10-2; CDR3 length: 14; D gene: TRBD1; J gene: TRBJ1-5; clone size: NA; CDR3 DNA: TGCGCCAGTAGGGAGGGACAGGGGCGACAGCCCCAGCATTTT; CDR3 protein: CASREGQGRQPQHF
V gene: TRBV5-1; CDR3 length: 14; D gene: TRBD2; J gene: TRBJ2-7; clone size: NA; CDR3 DNA: TGCGCCAGCAGCTTGGCGGGGGGGACCTACGAGCAGTACTTC; CDR3 protein: CASSLAGGTYEQYF
V gene: TRBV2; CDR3 length: 13; D gene: NA; J gene: TRBJ2-7; clone size: NA; CDR3 DNA: TGTGCCAGCAATCGGGACTCGGCCTACGAGCAGTACTTC; CDR3 protein: CASNRDSAYEQYF
V gene: TRBV7-2; CDR3 length: 12; D gene: NA; J gene: TRBJ1-5; clone size: NA; CDR3 DNA: TGTGCCAGCAGCTTAGGGGGAGAGCCCCAGCATTTT; CDR3 protein: CASSLGGEPQHF
V gene: TRBV7-9; CDR3 length: 16; D gene: TRBD1; J gene: TRBJ2-3; clone size: few; CDR3 DNA: TGTGCCAGCAGCTTATACAACAGGGGGCGCGGAGATACGCAGTATTTT; CDR3 protein: CASSLYNRGRGDTQYF
V gene: TRBV30; CDR3 length: 17; D gene: TRBD1; J gene: TRBJ1-6; clone size: NA; CDR3 DNA: TGTGCCTGGAGTGTACCCTCGACAGGGGGCCAGGATTCACCCCTCCACTTT; CDR3 protein: CAWSVPSTGGQDSPLHF
V gene: TRBV7-9; CDR3 length: 14; D gene: NA; J gene: TRBJ1-1; clone size: NA; CDR3 DNA: TGTGCCAGCAGCCACAAAGGGGGGAGGGCTGAAGCTTTCTTT; CDR3 protein: CASSHKGGRAEAFF
V gene: TRBV5-1; CDR3 length: 14; D gene: NA; J gene: TRBJ1-2; clone size: many; CDR3 DNA: TGCGCCAGCAGCTTCGACAGTACTAACTATGGCTACACCTTC; CDR3 protein: CASSFDSTNYGYTF
V gene: TRBV9; CDR3 length: 15; D gene: TRBD2; J gene: TRBJ2-7; clone size: NA; CDR3 DNA: TGTGCCAGCAGCGTCTCGCTGGGACTAGGCTACGAGCAGTACTTC; CDR3 protein: CASSVSLGLGYEQYF
V gene: TRBV5-5; CDR3 length: 15; D gene: NA; J gene: TRBJ1-2; clone size: few; CDR3 DNA: TGTGCCAGCAGCTTGTTGGACAGTCACCTTTATGGCTACACCTTC; CDR3 protein: CASSLLDSHLYGYTF
V gene: TRBV6-5; CDR3 length: 16; D gene: TRBD1; J gene: TRBJ1-6; clone size: NA; CDR3 DNA: TGTGCCAGCAGTTACTCGAACCGACAGGGTAATTCACCCCTCCACTTT; CDR3 protein: CASSYSNRQGNSPLHF
V gene: TRBV19; CDR3 length: 13; D gene: NA; J gene: TRBJ1-1; clone size: NA; CDR3 DNA: TGTGCCAGTAGTATTCGAGGGAACACTGAAGCTTTCTTT; CDR3 protein: CASSIRGNTEAFF
V gene: TRBV14; CDR3 length: 12; D gene: TRBD1; J gene: TRBJ2-7; clone size: NA; CDR3 DNA: TGTGCCAGCAGCCTTACAGGGGTCGAGCAGTACTTC; CDR3 protein: CASSLTGVEQYF
V gene: TRBV6-5; CDR3 length: 14; D gene: TRBD2; J gene: TRBJ2-3; clone size: NA; CDR3 DNA: TGTGCCAGCAGTAGCGGGGCAAAGGCAGATACGCAGTATTTT; CDR3 protein: CASSSGAKADTQYF